Each of the 15 T cell receptor beta chains below was sequenced from the same sample in a study of patients and donors after allogeneic stem cell transplantation. TCRdb re-derived calls from the RT-PCR reads in MiXCR, one entry per CDR3 protein. The profile shows 800,000 to 1,000,000 distinct CDR3 sequences, roughly 18% of them singletons. Material for sequencing was blood, either unsorted or a sorted T cell fraction (not recorded which). All receptors come from a human donor who was either an allogeneic HSCT recipient or a stem cell or donor lymphocyte infusion donor (not recorded which). It is not recorded whose cells these are; they may come from a transplant donor.

In its sample, this clonotype was seen a few times. The chain recombines TRBV12-3 or TRBV12-4 with TRBJ2-1, with TRBD1 identical over 10 bases. The CDR3 totals 15 residues. The V segment lost 3 bases and the J segment 7 bases; nucleotides outside the gene matches: 6. The chain's CDR3 is CASSLGQGMGNEQFF. CDR3 DNA sequence: TGTGCCAGCAGTTTGGGACAGGGGATGGGTAATGAGCAGTTCTTC.

The chain uses TRBV20-1 and TRBJ1-1; the D is unclear. The CDR3 has 15 amino acids. Between the trimmed V and J ends, which lost 1 base and 1 base, there was a span of 13 bases. CDR1 and CDR2 (germline): DFQATT, SNEGSKA (reference sequence). This CDR3 reads CSARAGYSKNTEAFF. DNA for the CDR3: TGCAGTGCTAGAGCGGGTTACTCTAAGAACACTGAAGCTTTCTTT.

This chain connects TRBV5-1 to TRBJ2-7; D possibly corresponds to TRBD1 (6 bases). Germline V gene sequence: CDR1 SGHRS, CDR2 YFSETQ. The CDR3 has 11 residues. V was pared by 10 bases and J by 3 bases, with 11 bases between. CDR3 amino acids: CAGQQGYEQYF. As DNA, the CDR3 is TGCGCCGGTCAACAGGGCTACGAGCAGTACTTC.

The J gene is TRBJ1-2, the V gene TRBV15; the D gene is possibly TRBD1 (6 bases). V was trimmed by 2 bases and J by 4 bases, leaving 14 bases between them. CDR1 is LNHNV, CDR2 YYDKDF, per germline (reference sequence). This CDR3 is 15 amino acids long. This CDR3 reads CATSRRGAGSYGYTF. The CDR3 DNA sequence: TGTGCCACCAGCAGACGGGGGGCTGGAAGCTATGGCTACACCTTC.

The rearrangement links TRBV6-5 to TRBJ2-7; tentative D call: TRBD2 (6 bases). The V end was cut by 2 bases, the J end by 0 bases, with 11 bases between. Germline assignment: CDR1 MNHEY and CDR2 SVGAGI. This CDR3 region has 15 residues. Here the CDR3 reads CASSYQGLTSYEQYF. CDR3 in DNA: TGTGCCAGCAGTTACCAGGGACTCACCTCCTACGAGCAGTACTTC.

This clonotype came up once. The gene calls are TRBV6-1 and TRBJ1-1; 9 nucleotides line up with TRBD1. Germline-derived CDR1 and CDR2 are MNHNS and SASEGT. J gave up 0 bases and V 3 bases, and 8 bases lay outside the gene matches. This CDR3 is 17 amino acids long. The CDR3 spells CASSDLNRGPVNTEAFF. In DNA, the CDR3 is TGTGCCAGCAGTGACCTAAACAGGGGGCCGGTGAACACTGAAGCTTTCTTT.

The chain has TRBV5-6 and TRBJ1-4; D is unresolved. Germline values: CDR1 SGHDT, CDR2 YYEEEE. This CDR3 has 16 amino acids. The V gene lost 1 base and the J gene lost 0 bases, with 10 bases spanning the gap. This chain's CDR3 is CASSLMTPSTNEKLFF. The DNA for the CDR3 is TGTGCCAGCAGCTTGATGACACCTTCAACTAATGAAAAACTGTTTTTT.

This clonotype was observed a few times. The gene calls are TRBV4-3 and TRBJ2-7, with unresolved D. Germline V gives CDR1 LGHNA, CDR2 YSLEER. This CDR3 comprises 15 residues. Trimming took off 2 bases at V and 5 bases at J, with 16 bases between the two ends. The CDR3 loop is CASSQWVSEANEQYF. CDR3 sequence (DNA): TGCGCCAGCAGCCAATGGGTCAGTGAAGCCAACGAGCAGTACTTC.

Only a few counts were recorded for this clonotype. The chain couples TRBV30 to TRBJ1-1; 8 bases are shared with TRBD1. Per the germline V gene, CDR1 is GTSNPN and CDR2 is SVGIG (reference sequence). The V gene end was trimmed by 0 bases and the J gene end by 6 bases; junction bases not matched to a gene: 3. CDR3 size: 13 residues. The CDR3 nucleotides read TGTGCCTGGAGTGTAACAGGGGGATCTGAAGCTTTCTTT. This codes for CAWSVTGGSEAFF.

The sample holds a few counts of this clonotype. CDR3 in amino acids: CASSGRTGDRTGELFF. In DNA, the CDR3 is TGCGCCAGCAGCGGGAGGACAGGGGATCGCACCGGGGAGCTGTTTTTT. The V call is TRBV5-1, the J call TRBJ2-2, with TRBD1 matching 9 bases. The CDR3 covers 16 residues. Germline CDR1 SGHRS, CDR2 YFSETQ. V trimming: 4 bases; J trimming: 4 bases; junction bases outside the gene matches: 8.

The chain has TRBV20-1 and TRBJ2-7, with a tentative D call TRBD1 (6 bases). V lost 6 bases and J 4 bases, leaving 13 bases between the germline ends. This CDR3 has 12 residues. The germline V gene has CDR1 DFQATT and CDR2 SNEGSKA (reference sequence). The CDR3: CSAADRQYEQYF. The CDR3 DNA is TGCAGTGCGGCAGACAGGCAGTACGAGCAGTACTTC.

As to this clonotype: Mismatch with germline at one junction end may stem from a read error. This chain uses TRBV19 with TRBJ1-4; D unresolved. CDR3 size: 13 residues. Looked up from germline, CDR1 is LNHDA and CDR2 is SQIVND (reference sequence). The CDR3 protein is CASSDPTNEKLFF. The CDR3 DNA reads TGTGCCAGTAGTGACCCGACTAACGAAAAACTGTTTTTT.

This clonotype was observed a handful of times. The J gene is TRBJ1-6, the V gene TRBV6-5; D not certain. The CDR3 is 13 residues long. Per the germline V gene, CDR1 is MNHEY and CDR2 is SVGAGI. Trimming removed 4 bases from V and 8 bases from J, with 9 bases in between. The CDR3 here is CASSSRTDSPLHF. For the CDR3, the DNA is TGTGCCAGCAGTTCCAGGACGGATTCACCCCTCCACTTT.

V usage is TRBV6-2 or TRBV6-3 and J usage is TRBJ2-5; D is possibly TRBD1 (5 bases). This CDR3 contains 16 residues. Trimming pared 4 bases from V and 0 bases from J, leaving 15 bases between. Germline CDR1 and CDR2: MNHEY and SVGEGT. Here the CDR3 reads CASSSHRTPYQETQYF. Here the CDR3 DNA reads TGTGCCAGCAGTTCTCACAGGACCCCGTACCAAGAGACCCAGTACTTC.

This chain links TRBV2 with TRBJ2-3, with D possibly called TRBD1 or TRBD2 (5 bases each). Trimming cost V 7 bases and J 2 bases, with 16 bases left between them. The CDR3 consists of 15 residues. Germline V gives CDR1 SNHLY, CDR2 FYNNEI. The CDR3 is CASNRDRRYTDTQYF. CDR3 DNA sequence: TGTGCCAGCAACCGGGACCGTCGTTACACAGATACGCAGTATTTT. The whole variable domain, filled in from reference TRBV2 and TRBJ2-3, reads EPEVTQTPSHQVTQMGQEVILRCVPISNHLYFYWYRQILGQKVEFLVSFYNNEISEKSEIFDDQFSVERPDGSNFTLKIRSTKLEDSAMYFCASNRDRRYTDTQYFGPGTRLTVL.